The source of this T cell receptor beta chain is a study of blood T cell repertoires in COVID-19. Looking at the study overall: The cDNA or gDNA used as material had been derived from T cells, B-cell-depleted T cells, or PBMCs.

This clone was seen a handful of times. Method: immunoSEQ multiplex PCR; TCRdb's copy keeps in-frame clones and lacks some. The table lists 40,000 to 50,000 clones, under 85% of them singletons. Trimming removed 7 bases from V and 6 bases from J; junction bases left unmatched: 11. CDR1 and CDR2 from the germline V gene are MGHDK and SYGVNS. The CDR3 is 14 residues long. This TCR derives from a human donor in a cohort sampled during active COVID-19. V and J are TRBV25-1 and TRBJ2-7; TRBD1 aligns across 8 bases. The sequencing sample was made of peripheral blood. CDR3 region: CASTSVGQGSEQYF. The CDR3 DNA reads TGTGCCAGCACCAGTGTAGGACAGGGAAGCGAGCAGTACTTC.